Below are 29 T cell receptor beta chains sequenced from a single sample in a study of T cell repertoires in cytomegalovirus infection. TCRdb reprocessed the reads via MiXCR and lists one record per CDR3 protein. The sample holds some 900,000 distinct CDR3 sequences, approximately 29% seen once. What these receptors recognize is not known. Sequencing was performed on cultured CD8+ T cells from PBMCs, taken from culture after CMV antigen stimulation. Receptor source: a human donor in good health (CMV status not recorded). Some clones in this sample may be carry-over from other donors' samples.

This chain uses TRBV19 with TRBJ1-1, with D maybe TRBD1 (6 bases). This CDR3 region has 14 residues. Germline CDR1 reads LNHDA; CDR2 reads SQIVND (reference sequence). The V gene lost 7 bases and the J gene lost 1 base, with 13 bases spanning the gap. The CDR3 protein is CASTWDIKNTEAFF. For the CDR3, the DNA is TGTGCCAGTACCTGGGACATTAAGAACACTGAAGCTTTCTTT.

This clonotype was found a few times. V is TRBV29-1 and J is TRBJ2-1; possibly TRBD2 for D (7 bases). V was pared by 8 bases and J by 9 bases, with 14 bases between. Germline CDR1 reads SQVTM; CDR2 reads ANQGSEA. CDR3 length equals 11 residues. The CDR3 here is CSTPRGAEQFF. As DNA, the CDR3 is TGCAGCACTCCCCGGGGGGCTGAGCAGTTCTTC.

The chain links TRBV5-6 to TRBJ2-6; TRBD1 matches 7 bases. Germline-derived CDR1 and CDR2 are SGHDT and YYEEEE. The CDR3 totals 16 residues. V shed 2 bases, J shed 6 bases, and the junction held 8 bases outside the gene matches. The CDR3 loop is CASSFSTGVLANVLTF. In DNA form, the CDR3 reads TGTGCCAGCAGCTTCTCTACAGGGGTCTTGGCCAACGTCCTGACTTTC.

The chain employs TRBV2 and TRBJ1-1; 8 bases are a match to TRBD1. The CDR3 totals 15 residues. Germline lookup yields CDR1 SNHLY and CDR2 FYNNEI. With 3 bases clipped from V and 3 bases from J, the junction kept 6 bases outside the gene matches. The CDR3 protein is CASSEHTGGDTEAFF. The CDR3 region has the DNA TGTGCCAGCAGTGAGCACACAGGGGGGGACACTGAAGCTTTCTTT.

This clonotype was picked up a small number of times. CDR3 coding DNA: TGTGCCAGCTCACCCTTGGACTTCTACGAGCAGTACTTC. Its translation is CASSPLDFYEQYF. V usage is TRBV18 and J usage is TRBJ2-7; possible D gene TRBD2, 5 bases. This CDR3 is built from 13 residues. With 3 bases removed from V and 3 bases from J, the gap between germline ends came to 9 bases. CDR1 is KGHSH and CDR2 is LQKENI in the germline V gene.

This clonotype was observed a few times. V usage is TRBV12-3 or TRBV12-4 and J usage is TRBJ2-1; D is perhaps TRBD1 (6 bases). This CDR3 region has 15 residues. Trimming shortened V by 7 bases and J by 8 bases, and 21 bases separated the two germline ends. This CDR3 reads CASKYTGTRQDEQFF. The CDR3 DNA reads as TGTGCCAGCAAATATACGGGGACACGCCAGGATGAGCAGTTCTTC.

The chain employs TRBV6-2 or TRBV6-3 and TRBJ2-1; 13 bases map to TRBD2. The V gene end was trimmed by 5 bases and the J gene end by 7 bases; junction bases not matched to a gene: 2. The CDR3 extends over 14 amino acids. The germline V gene has CDR1 MNHEY and CDR2 SVGEGT. The chain's CDR3 is CASSVLAGGNEQFF. DNA for the CDR3: TGTGCCAGCAGTGTACTAGCGGGGGGGAATGAGCAGTTCTTC.

V is TRBV11-2 and J is TRBJ2-7; D remains ambiguous. Germline V gene lookup returns CDR1 SGHAT and CDR2 FQNNGV. The CDR3 consists of 13 residues. The V and J ends lost 4 bases and 3 bases respectively, with 10 bases between them. For the CDR3, the DNA is TGTGCCAGCAGCTATTTAAGGGTCTACGAGCAGTACTTC. Translation: CASSYLRVYEQYF.

J is TRBJ2-7 and V is TRBV6-2 or TRBV6-3; 7 bases agree with TRBD1. Germline V gives CDR1 MNHEY, CDR2 SVGEGT. V dropped 4 bases and J dropped 6; count of bases not matched to a gene: 6. This CDR3 is 13 amino acids long. CDR3 coding DNA: TGTGCCAGCAGTTCCCGGGACAGCCTCGAGCAGTACGTC. Amino acid sequence: CASSSRDSLEQYV.

In regard to this clonotype: A read error may produce the germline difference seen at one junction end. V usage is TRBV7-9 and J usage is TRBJ2-3; 9 nucleotides line up with TRBD2. The CDR3 runs to 14 residues. CDR1 and CDR2 (germline): SEHNR, FQNEAQ (reference sequence). The CDR3 DNA reads as TGTACCAGCACTGGGACTAGCTCCACAGATACGCAGTATTTT. Its protein is CTSTGTSSTDTQYF.

There are a few counts of this clonotype. The V and J genes are TRBV19 and TRBJ1-1; 10 positions agree with TRBD1. This CDR3 spans 15 amino acids. Germline lookup yields CDR1 LNHDA and CDR2 SQIVND (reference sequence). The trim removed 2 bases at V and 5 bases at J, leaving 5 bases unmatched. The CDR3 DNA follows: TGTGCCAGTAGTATAAAGGGACAGGGGATGACTGAAGCTTTCTTT. It specifies CASSIKGQGMTEAFF.

This clonotype came up many times. The chain joins TRBV7-2 to TRBJ1-1; D remains ambiguous. The CDR3 is made up of 17 amino acids. The germline V gene encodes CDR1 SGHTA and CDR2 FQGNSA. V gave up 1 base and J gave up 1 base, with 16 bases separating them. Here the CDR3 reads CASSLELRWGPNTEAFF. In DNA, the CDR3 is TGTGCCAGCAGCTTAGAGCTCCGTTGGGGTCCGAACACTGAAGCTTTCTTT.

This clonotype was seen at least ten times. CDR3 loop: CSVVGGTGSYNEQFF. For the CDR3, the DNA is TGCAGCGTTGTAGGTGGGACTGGCTCCTACAATGAGCAGTTCTTC. The chain employs TRBV29-1 and TRBJ2-1; maybe TRBD2 (6 bases). Between the trimmed V and J ends, which lost 4 bases and 0 bases, there was a span of 13 bases. The length of the CDR3 is 15 residues. CDR1 and CDR2 (germline): SQVTM, ANQGSEA.

This chain joins TRBV4-1 and TRBJ1-4; D may be TRBD1 (5 bases). The V end lost 8 bases, the J end lost 5 bases, and 12 bases lay between the germline ends. This CDR3 is 13 amino acids long. Germline CDR1 and CDR2: MGHRA and YSYEKL. CDR3 DNA: TGCGCCAGCGGGGGGAGAACGAATGAAAAACTGTTTTTT. Encoded protein: CASGGRTNEKLFF.

CDR3: CASRSSLNGAFF. In DNA form, the CDR3 reads TGTGCCAGCAGATCATCCCTCAATGGAGCTTTCTTT. The V and J genes are TRBV2 and TRBJ1-1; D is undetermined. The germline V gene encodes CDR1 SNHLY and CDR2 FYNNEI. This CDR3 contains 12 residues. The V and J ends lost 6 bases and 10 bases respectively, with 15 bases between them.

The chain combines TRBV4-2 with TRBJ1-1, with unresolved D. CDR3 length: 17 residues. CDR1 and CDR2 (germline): LGHNA, YNFKEQ. Trimming cost V 3 bases and J 2 bases, with 19 bases left between them. CDR3 nucleotide sequence: TGTGCCAGCAGCCATTCAGTTGCGGTCTGGGGAAACACTGAAGCTTTCTTT. This sequence encodes CASSHSVAVWGNTEAFF.

This clonotype came up a few times. V gene TRBV19 combines with J gene TRBJ1-1, with D maybe TRBD1 (5 bases). This CDR3 region has 13 residues. The ends were cut back, 5 bases at V and 2 bases at J, with 9 bases in the middle. Germline V lookup: CDR1 LNHDA, CDR2 SQIVND (reference sequence). The CDR3 here is CASSPGDNTEAFF. As DNA, the CDR3 is TGTGCCAGTAGTCCGGGGGATAACACTGAAGCTTTCTTT.

This clonotype was seen ten or more times. The genes are TRBV7-8 and TRBJ2-3; D is uncertain. The CDR3 is made up of 14 amino acids. The ends were cut back, 4 bases at V and 0 bases at J, with 8 bases in the middle. Per germline, CDR1 SGHVS and CDR2 FQNEAQ. CDR3 DNA sequence: TGTGCCAGCAGCTCCAAGGGTAGCACAGATACGCAGTATTTT. It encodes CASSSKGSTDTQYF.

Concerning this clonotype: A clone one base away is much larger, so this may be a read error. The gene calls are TRBV12-3 or TRBV12-4 and TRBJ2-4; weak D call: TRBD1 (6 bases). The CDR3 covers 17 residues. Trimming removed 5 bases at V and 0 bases at J, with 17 bases between. Here the CDR3 reads CASSRPRQAEAKNIQYF. DNA for the CDR3: TGTGCCAGCAGTCGGCCGAGACAGGCGGAAGCCAAAAACATTCAGTACTTC.

This rearrangement joins TRBV29-1 to TRBJ1-2; TRBD1 agrees at 7 bases. Trimming cost V 7 bases and J 2 bases; bases outside gene matches: 16. Germline V lookup: CDR1 SQVTM, CDR2 ANQGSEA. The CDR3 has 16 amino acids. The CDR3 region is CSAKQGQASQNYGYTF. The CDR3 nucleotides are TGCAGCGCCAAACAAGGACAGGCCTCTCAGAACTATGGCTACACCTTC.

The V call is TRBV4-1, the J call TRBJ2-1; D gene unclear. The V end lost 1 base, the J end lost 0 bases, and 10 bases lay between the germline ends. This CDR3 has 16 residues. Germline V CDR1 and CDR2: MGHRA, YSYEKL. CDR3 sequence: CASSQALGNSYNEQFF. CDR3 sequence (DNA): TGCGCCAGCAGCCAAGCGCTAGGGAACTCCTACAATGAGCAGTTCTTC.

V gene TRBV29-1 combines with J gene TRBJ2-2, with unresolved D. The CDR3 is made up of 11 amino acids. Looked up from germline, CDR1 is SQVTM and CDR2 is ANQGSEA. Trimming pared 6 bases from V and 6 bases from J, leaving 8 bases between. The CDR3 DNA reads as TGCAGCGTCCCTTTGGCCGGGGAGCTGTTTTTT. Amino acid sequence: CSVPLAGELFF.

This clonotype was observed a handful of times. The gene calls are TRBV14 and TRBJ2-2, with D unclear. The V end lost 4 bases, the J end lost 4 bases, and 7 bases lay between the germline ends. This CDR3 has 13 residues. The V gene's germline CDR1 is SGHDN and CDR2 FVKESK. The CDR3 reads CASSRLGTGELFF. CDR3 coding DNA: TGTGCCAGCAGCCGCCTGGGCACCGGGGAGCTGTTTTTT.

The V and J genes are TRBV9 and TRBJ2-1; 10 bases line up with TRBD2. This CDR3 is 24 amino acids long. Germline trimming cut 3 bases from V and 2 bases from J; bases unmatched to any gene: 29. Germline CDR1 reads SGDLS; CDR2 reads YYNGEE. The CDR3 sequence: CASSDTHPVLAGAFRTSTYNEQFF. As DNA, the CDR3 is TGTGCCAGCAGCGACACCCACCCTGTTCTAGCGGGGGCCTTTCGAACATCAACCTACAATGAGCAGTTCTTC.

This clonotype was counted between two and nine times. This rearrangement joins TRBV11-2 to TRBJ1-1; weak D call: TRBD1 (6 bases). Germline loops: CDR1 SGHAT, CDR2 FQNNGV. The CDR3 has 15 residues. Deletions cut 4 bases from V and 0 bases from J, with 12 bases between. The chain's CDR3 is CASSSPTGMNTEAFF. In nucleotides, the CDR3 is TGTGCCAGCAGCTCACCCACAGGGATGAACACTGAAGCTTTCTTT.

This chain uses TRBV28 with TRBJ2-7; D is perhaps TRBD1 or TRBD2 (5 bases each). V lost 6 bases, J lost 4 bases, and 19 bases lay in between. The CDR3 is 15 residues long. CDR1 is MDHEN, CDR2 SYDVKM, per germline. The CDR3 region has the DNA TGTGCCAGCAGCTGGGCCCCGGGACGGATGTACGAGCAGTACGTC. The encoded protein is CASSWAPGRMYEQYV.

This clonotype has just a few counts. The V call is TRBV28, the J call TRBJ1-2, with D tentatively TRBD1 (5 bases). This CDR3 is built from 15 residues. Trimming took 5 bases from V and 4 from J, leaving 17 bases between them. Germline CDR1 MDHEN, CDR2 SYDVKM. CDR3 region: CASSPRTRSIYGYTF. The CDR3 bases are TGTGCCAGCAGTCCGAGGACAAGAAGCATCTATGGCTACACCTTC.

This clonotype was picked up many times. The chain employs TRBV12-3 or TRBV12-4 and TRBJ1-2, with a possible D match to TRBD1 (5 bases). The CDR3 is 15 amino acids. V lost 6 bases, J lost 4 bases, and 18 bases lay in between. The CDR3, as DNA: TGTGCCAGCAGGGAACCGGGACGGCTAACCTATGGCTACACCTTC. Translating it yields CASREPGRLTYGYTF.

This clonotype occurred a few times. The CDR3 sequence: CASTQGGLTEAFF. CDR3 DNA sequence: TGTGCCAGCACTCAGGGAGGTCTGACTGAAGCTTTCTTT. This sequence joins TRBV6-5 and TRBJ1-1, with a tentative D call TRBD1 (5 bases). The CDR3 has 13 residues. V lost 7 bases and J lost 5, with 14 bases in between. The germline V gene encodes CDR1 MNHEY and CDR2 SVGAGI.